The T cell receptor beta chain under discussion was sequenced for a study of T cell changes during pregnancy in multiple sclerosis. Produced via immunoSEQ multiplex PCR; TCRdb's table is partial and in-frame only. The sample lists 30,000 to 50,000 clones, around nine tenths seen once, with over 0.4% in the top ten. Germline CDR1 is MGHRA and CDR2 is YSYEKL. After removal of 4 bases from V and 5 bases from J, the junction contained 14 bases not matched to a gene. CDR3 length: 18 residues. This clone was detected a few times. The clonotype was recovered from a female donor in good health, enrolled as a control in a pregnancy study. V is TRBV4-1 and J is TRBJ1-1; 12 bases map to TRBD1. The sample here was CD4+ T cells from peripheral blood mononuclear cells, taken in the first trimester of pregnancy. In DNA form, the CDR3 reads TGCGCCAGCAGCCGCGGGACCGGGACAGGGGGCCGGGGTACTGAAGCTTTCTTT. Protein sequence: CASSRGTGTGGRGTEAFF.